A single sample gave rise to the 5 T cell receptor beta chains below, sequenced in a study of blood T cells in healthy people across ages. A second PCR of about 6 to 11 cycles used a sample-barcoded 5' primer and a J-beta primer mix. TCRdb analysed the 5' RACE reads with MiXCR anew, one entry per CDR3 protein. This sample yields about 670,000 distinct CDR3 sequences, of which roughly half are seen a single time; less than 15% belongs to the top ten. Sequenced material: blood. The receptors originated from a woman aged 80 or over in good health.

This clonotype was found many times. This chain connects TRBV28 to TRBJ2-5; TRBD2 might be the D (7 bases). The J call may be faulty, since TRBJ2-7 better matches the DNA end. Germline V gene lookup returns CDR1 MDHEN and CDR2 SYDVKM. This CDR3 contains 14 residues. CDR3 coding DNA: TGTGCCAGCAATCCTGGGGGGGGCTTAACCGAGCAGTACTTC. Translating gives CASNPGGGLTEQYF.

This clonotype was counted at least ten times. The rearrangement links TRBV18 to TRBJ2-1, with no clear D. With 0 bases removed from V and 2 bases from J, the gap between germline ends came to 5 bases. Per germline, CDR1 KGHSH and CDR2 LQKENI. The CDR3 extends over 14 amino acids. CDR3: CASSPPSTYNEQFF. Written as DNA, the CDR3 is TGTGCCAGCTCACCACCGAGTACCTACAATGAGCAGTTCTTC.

A note on this clonotype: This may stem from a read error, because a much larger clone lies one nucleotide away. The J gene is TRBJ2-1, the V gene TRBV12-3 or TRBV12-4, with 9 bases fitting TRBD2. V lost 5 bases, J lost 9 bases, and 11 bases stayed unmatched. The length of the CDR3 is 15 residues. CDR3 loop: CASSPAGGLTGEQFF. The CDR3, as DNA: TGTGCCAGCAGTCCCGCGGGGGGGCTTACTGGTGAGCAGTTCTTC.

This clonotype came up many times. This chain connects TRBV4-2 to TRBJ2-7; 7 nucleotides match TRBD2. With V trimmed by 0 bases and J by 2 bases, 4 bases remained unmatched. Germline-derived CDR1 and CDR2 are LGHNA and YNFKEQ. This CDR3 is built from 15 residues. The CDR3, as DNA: TGTGCCAGCAGCCAAGATATGGGGGGGACCTACGAGCAGTACTTC. This translates into CASSQDMGGTYEQYF.

The V call is TRBV20-1, the J call TRBJ2-3; the D is unclear. The V and J ends lost 4 bases and 2 bases respectively, with 7 bases between them. This CDR3 region has 12 residues. The V gene's germline CDR1 is DFQATT and CDR2 SNEGSKA (reference sequence). CDR3 region: CSATMNTDTQYF. The CDR3 coding sequence is TGCAGTGCTACCATGAACACAGATACGCAGTATTTT.